The 2 T cell receptor beta chains below were found in one sample sequenced in a study of shared clonotypes between healthy human individuals. Clones were read by immunoSEQ multiplex PCR, and TCRdb kept only the in-frame ones, dropping some. Of fewer than 550,000 clones in the sample, nearly 80% were seen once. Sequenced material: PBMCs. The receptor set was obtained from a woman in her thirties or forties in good health. Some clones in this sample may be carry-over from other donors' samples.

The rearrangement joins TRBV6-5 to TRBJ2-1, with D hard to call. Trimming stripped 2 bases from V and 4 bases from J, with 9 bases between. This CDR3 has 14 residues. The germline gives CDR1 MNHEY, CDR2 SVGAGI. The CDR3 here is CASSYNDVYNEQFF. The DNA of the CDR3 is TGTGCCAGCAGTTACAACGACGTATACAATGAGCAGTTCTTC.

V usage is TRBV6-1 and J usage is TRBJ2-7; tentatively, D is TRBD1 or TRBD2 (5 bases each). V gave up 3 bases and J gave up 3 bases, with 15 bases separating them. The CDR3 has 15 amino acids. Germline V gene sequence: CDR1 MNHNS, CDR2 SASEGT. The CDR3 reads CASSELPGRDYEQYF. CDR3 nucleotides: TGTGCCAGCAGTGAGCTCCCGGGACGGGACTACGAGCAGTACTTC.